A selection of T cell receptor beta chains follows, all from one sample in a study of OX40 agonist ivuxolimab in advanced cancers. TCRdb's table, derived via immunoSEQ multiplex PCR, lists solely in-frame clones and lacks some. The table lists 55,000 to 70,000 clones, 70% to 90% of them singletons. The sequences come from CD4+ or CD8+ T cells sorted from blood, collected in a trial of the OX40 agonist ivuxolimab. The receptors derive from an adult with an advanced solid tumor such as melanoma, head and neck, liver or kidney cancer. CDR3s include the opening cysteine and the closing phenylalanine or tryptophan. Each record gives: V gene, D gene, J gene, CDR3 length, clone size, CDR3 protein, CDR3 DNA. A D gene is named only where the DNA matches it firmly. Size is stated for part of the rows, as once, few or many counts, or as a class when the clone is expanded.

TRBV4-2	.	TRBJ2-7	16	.	CASSQVWSGGSYEQYF	TGTGCCAGCAGCCAAGTTTGGTCTGGCGGGTCCTACGAGCAGTACTTC
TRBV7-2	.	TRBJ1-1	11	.	CASSLAGGTFF	TGTGCCAGCAGCTTGGCGGGGGGGACTTTCTTT
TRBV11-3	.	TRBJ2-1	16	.	CASSLGGTLAYNEQFF	TGTGCCAGCAGCTTAGGGGGCACCTTAGCCTACAATGAGCAGTTCTTC
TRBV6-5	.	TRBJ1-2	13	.	CASSPGGNYGYTF	TGTGCCAGCAGCCCTGGAGGAAACTATGGCTACACCTTC
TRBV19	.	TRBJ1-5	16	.	CASSIYRGRGTQPQHF	TGTGCCAGTAGTATTTACCGGGGCAGGGGCACACAGCCCCAGCATTTT
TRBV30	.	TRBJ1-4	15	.	CAWSVRGRTNEKLFF	TGTGCCTGGAGTGTACGAGGAAGAACTAATGAAAAACTGTTTTTT
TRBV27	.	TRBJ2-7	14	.	CASSLFPGYYEQYF	TGTGCCAGCAGTTTATTTCCGGGTTACTACGAGCAGTACTTC
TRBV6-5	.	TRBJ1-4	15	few	CASSYSSRVGEKLFF	TGTGCCAGCAGTTACTCGAGTAGGGTTGGGGAAAAACTGTTTTTT
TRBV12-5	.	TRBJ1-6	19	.	CASGLVLTVPSQGNSPLHF	TGTGCTAGTGGTTTGGTACTCACAGTTCCCAGCCAGGGTAATTCACCCCTCCACTTT
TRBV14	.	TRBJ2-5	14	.	CASSAGARSETQYF	TGTGCCAGCAGCGCCGGGGCTCGATCGGAGACCCAGTACTTC
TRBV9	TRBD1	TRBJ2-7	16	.	CASSVSGGQGMYEQYF	TGTGCCAGCAGCGTCAGCGGGGGACAGGGGATGTACGAGCAGTACTTC
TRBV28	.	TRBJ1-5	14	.	CASSSQQGFQPQHF	TGTGCCAGCAGTTCGCAACAGGGATTTCAGCCCCAGCATTTT
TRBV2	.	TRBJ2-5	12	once	CASSVRGETQYF	TGTGCCAGCAGTGTACGGGGGGAGACCCAGTACTTC
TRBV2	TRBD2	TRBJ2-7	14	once	CASSGLAGVAEQYF	TGTGCCAGCAGCGGACTAGCGGGAGTGGCCGAGCAGTACTTC
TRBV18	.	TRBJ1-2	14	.	CASSPPGRGDRYTF	TGTGCCAGCTCACCCCCAGGGAGGGGGGACCGCTACACCTTC
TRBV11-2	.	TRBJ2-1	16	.	CASSLAGRWKYNEQFF	TGTGCCAGCAGCTTAGCAGGGCGATGGAAATACAATGAGCAGTTCTTC